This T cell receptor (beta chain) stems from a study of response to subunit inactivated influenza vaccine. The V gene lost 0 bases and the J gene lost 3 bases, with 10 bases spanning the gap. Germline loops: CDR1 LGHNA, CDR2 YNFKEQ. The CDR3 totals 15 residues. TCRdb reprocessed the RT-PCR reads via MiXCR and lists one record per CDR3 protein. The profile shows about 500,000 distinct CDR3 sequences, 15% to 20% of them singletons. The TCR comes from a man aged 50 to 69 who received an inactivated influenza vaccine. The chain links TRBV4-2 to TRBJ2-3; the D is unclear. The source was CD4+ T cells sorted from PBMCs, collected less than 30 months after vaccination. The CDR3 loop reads CASSQDLAPTDTQYF. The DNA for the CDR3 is TGTGCCAGCAGCCAAGATCTGGCCCCGACAGATACGCAGTATTTT.